The 15 T cell receptor beta chains below come from one sample, sequenced in a study of T cells after yellow fever vaccination. One entry per CDR3 protein results from TCRdb running MiXCR on the 5' RACE reads. The sample gives some 250,000 distinct CDR3 sequences, roughly 4% of which show up once; under 20% is in the top ten. The input for sequencing was PBMCs, taken 15 days after the yellow fever booster vaccination. These receptor sequences come from a man between 18 and 29 years old who received the YFV17D yellow fever vaccine.

This clonotype was counted ten times or more. V is TRBV20-1 and J is TRBJ2-3; TRBD2 matches 10 bases. In germline, CDR1 is DFQATT, CDR2 SNEGSKA (reference sequence). The CDR3 has 14 residues. The V and J ends lost 3 bases and 5 bases, in that order; junction bases with no gene match: 5. Written as DNA, the CDR3 is TGCAGTGCTAGTGGACTAGCGGATGGAGATACGCAGTATTTT. It translates to CSASGLADGDTQYF.

This clonotype was recorded many times. The chain employs TRBV6-5 and TRBJ1-3, with D perhaps matching TRBD1 (6 bases). Trimming cost V 5 bases and J 0 bases, with 11 bases left between them. The CDR3 contains 15 residues. The germline V gene encodes CDR1 MNHEY and CDR2 SVGAGI. CDR3 DNA sequence: TGTGCCAGCAGTCCTCAGGGGCGCTCTGGAAACACCATATATTTT. This codes for CASSPQGRSGNTIYF.

At least ten counts were recorded for this clonotype. The rearrangement uses TRBV7-2 and TRBJ2-1; D gene ambiguous. Germline V gene data show CDR1 as SGHTA and CDR2 as FQGNSA. The length of the CDR3 is 13 residues. Trimming took 5 bases from V and 9 from J, leaving 14 bases between them. DNA for the CDR3: TGTGCCAGCAGCCTAAATGGGGTTGGTGAGCAGTTCTTC. The encoded protein is CASSLNGVGEQFF.

Many counts were recorded for this clonotype. This chain links TRBV5-1 with TRBJ2-3, with 7 bases lining up with TRBD1. V was pared by 4 bases and J by 3 bases, with 8 bases of the junction left unmatched. Germline CDR1 reads SGHRS; CDR2 reads YFSETQ. There are 15 residues in the CDR3. CDR3 DNA sequence: TGCGCCAGCAGCATAGGACAGGTTTTAACAGATACGCAGTATTTT. This encodes CASSIGQVLTDTQYF.

In its sample, this clonotype was seen many times. The chain uses TRBV7-2 and TRBJ1-1; D remains ambiguous. There are 15 residues in the CDR3. Germline assignment: CDR1 SGHTA and CDR2 FQGNSA. Trimming left V 3 bases short and J 4 bases short, with 15 bases between. The CDR3 DNA reads TGTGCCAGCAGCTTGGATCCAGGATTTCTCACTGAAGCTTTCTTT. Translating it yields CASSLDPGFLTEAFF. The full variable domain, rest sourced from reference TRBV7-2 and TRBJ1-1, is GAGVSQSPSNKVTEKGKDVELRCDPISGHTALYWYRQSLGQGLEFLIYFQGNSAPDKSGLPSDRFSAERTGGSVSTLTIQRTQQEDSAVYLCASSLDPGFLTEAFFGQGTRLTVV.

This clonotype was detected ten times or more. The chain couples TRBV9 to TRBJ2-2, with 8 bases aligning to TRBD1. Germline CDR1 and CDR2: SGDLS and YYNGEE. V shed 2 bases and J 2 bases; nucleotides not matched to a gene: 2. CDR3 length: 15 amino acids. The CDR3 DNA reads TGTGCCAGCAGCGTGACAGGGGACAACACCGGGGAGCTGTTTTTT. It encodes CASSVTGDNTGELFF.

This clonotype was counted at least ten times. The genes are TRBV7-2 and TRBJ2-2, with a possible D match to TRBD2 (6 bases). V shed 2 bases and J shed 1 base, with 14 bases lying between them. The CDR3 totals 17 residues. Germline V gene data show CDR1 as SGHTA and CDR2 as FQGNSA. The CDR3 DNA follows: TGTGCCAGCAGCTTAAGGCCGGCGGGGATGAACACCGGGGAGCTGTTTTTT. Translation: CASSLRPAGMNTGELFF.

This clonotype was counted only a few times. J is TRBJ1-6 and V is TRBV2; D not certain. Germline V gives CDR1 SNHLY, CDR2 FYNNEI. This CDR3 comprises 15 residues. The ends were cut back, 2 bases at V and 0 bases at J, with 5 bases in the middle. CDR3 in amino acids: CASSEPSSYNSPLHF. For the CDR3, the DNA is TGTGCCAGCAGTGAACCCAGCTCCTATAATTCACCCCTCCACTTT.

This clonotype appeared many times. The rearrangement uses TRBV9 and TRBJ2-2, with D possibly TRBD1 on 6 matching bases. The V end lost 1 base, the J end lost 0 bases, and 13 bases lay between the germline ends. The germline gives CDR1 SGDLS, CDR2 YYNGEE. The CDR3 sequence is 17 residues long. The CDR3 loop is CASSVSGAAANTGELFF. The CDR3 nucleotides read TGTGCCAGCAGCGTATCAGGGGCGGCAGCGAACACCGGGGAGCTGTTTTTT.

The chain couples TRBV5-1 to TRBJ2-1; no clear D gene. The CDR3 sequence is 17 residues long. Deletions cut 4 bases from V and 0 bases from J, with 17 bases between. Per the germline V gene, CDR1 is SGHRS and CDR2 is YFSETQ. The CDR3 DNA is TGCGCCAGCAGCCTACGTGCGGCAGCGAGCTCCTACAATGAGCAGTTCTTC. This encodes CASSLRAAASSYNEQFF.

This clonotype has ten or more counts. This chain uses TRBV6-2 or TRBV6-3 with TRBJ2-1, with a tentative D call TRBD2 (6 bases). The CDR3 has 16 amino acids. Germline-derived CDR1 and CDR2 are MNHEY and SVGEGT. The V and J ends lost 2 bases and 5 bases respectively, with 16 bases between them. This chain's CDR3 is CASSYEDYRMNNEQFF. The CDR3 DNA sequence: TGTGCCAGCAGTTACGAGGACTACCGAATGAACAATGAGCAGTTCTTC.

This clonotype came up many times. V usage is TRBV21-1 and J usage is TRBJ1-5; the table's D gene call, TRBD1, was not cross checked with the DNA. TRBV21-1 is noted as a pseudogene. The length of the CDR3 is 16 residues. CDR3 sequence reads: CASSKARDNSLEPQHF. DNA of the CDR3: TGTGCCAGCAGCAAAGCGAGGGACAATAGCTTGGAGCCCCAGCATTTT.

This clonotype has ten or more counts. The chain combines TRBV12-3 or TRBV12-4 with TRBJ2-3; D might be TRBD1 or TRBD2, each matching 5 bases. With 2 bases removed from V and 1 base from J, the gap between germline ends came to 13 bases. The length of the CDR3 is 16 residues. The CDR3 loop is CASSLRDGVGTDTQYF. For the CDR3, the DNA is TGTGCCAGCAGTTTAAGGGACGGGGTGGGCACAGATACGCAGTATTTT.

The gene calls are TRBV20-1 and TRBJ1-1; D remains unclear. The CDR3 runs to 13 residues. The germline CDR1 and CDR2 sequences are DFQATT and SNEGSKA (reference sequence). Deletions cut 5 bases from V and 2 bases from J, with 12 bases between. CDR3 in amino acids: CSACPNLNTEAFF. CDR3 sequence (DNA): TGCAGTGCTTGCCCAAACCTAAACACTGAAGCTTTCTTT.

This clonotype appeared many times. The chain joins TRBV5-6 to TRBJ2-1; D is ambiguous. This CDR3 is 14 amino acids long. Germline-derived CDR1 and CDR2 are SGHDT and YYEEEE. The germline V and J ends were trimmed by 2 bases and 4 bases, with 10 bases remaining between them. CDR3 nucleotide sequence: TGTGCCAGCAGCTTTGGTGGCGGATACAATGAGCAGTTCTTC. Its protein product is CASSFGGGYNEQFF.